These 9 T cell receptor beta chains were sequenced from one sample in a study of response to subunit inactivated influenza vaccine. One entry per CDR3 protein, called by TCRdb with MiXCR from the RT-PCR reads. The sample has more than 200,000 distinct CDR3 sequences, more than 9% seen once; the top ten hold 7.8%. This material consisted of non-naive T cells sorted from PBMCs, taken around 14 days before vaccination. The source of these receptors is a man aged 45-65 years who received an inactivated influenza vaccine.

This chain connects TRBV18 to TRBJ2-2; D tentatively fits TRBD1 or TRBD2 (5 bases each). CDR3 length: 15 residues. The germline CDR1 and CDR2 sequences are KGHSH and LQKENI. The V gene lost 1 base and the J gene lost 7 bases, with 13 bases spanning the gap. In DNA form, the CDR3 reads TGTGCCAGCTCACCACTGGGACCGGCGTACGGGGAGCTGTTTTTT. This codes for CASSPLGPAYGELFF. The full variable domain, with the rest looked up from reference TRBV18 and TRBJ2-2, is NAGVMQNPRHLVRRRGQEARLRCSPMKGHSHVYWYRQLPEEGLKFMVYLQKENIIDESGMPKERFSAEFPKEGPSILRIQQVVRGDSAAYFCASSPLGPAYGELFFGEGSRLTVL.

This clonotype occurred a few times. This chain joins TRBV20-1 and TRBJ2-7, with D perhaps TRBD2 (5 bases). Germline assignment: CDR1 DFQATT and CDR2 SNEGSKA (reference sequence). This CDR3 is built from 15 residues. Between the trimmed V and J ends, which lost 0 bases and 2 bases, there was a span of 14 bases. For the CDR3, the DNA is TGCAGTGCTAGAGATATCAGGACTCGCCCCTACGAGCAGTACTTC. Translated, it gives CSARDIRTRPYEQYF.

This clonotype occurred many times. The chain carries TRBV5-1 and TRBJ2-1; 9 nucleotides align to TRBD2. The CDR3 has 17 residues. Germline CDR1 SGHRS, CDR2 YFSETQ. J was trimmed by 6 bases and V by 3 bases; bases with no gene match: 13. The CDR3 bases are TGCGCCAGCAGCTGGGGGTTAACTAGCGGGCCTATCAATGAGCAGTTCTTC. It codes for CASSWGLTSGPINEQFF.

This clonotype turned up a few times. The chain uses TRBV29-1 and TRBJ1-5, with a weak D call TRBD1 (5 bases). CDR1 and CDR2 from the germline V gene are SQVTM and ANQGSEA. V lost 4 bases and J lost 3, with 10 bases in between. The CDR3 contains 13 residues. The CDR3 coding sequence is TGCAGCGTTGTTACAGGCCTCAATCAGCCCCAGCATTTT. As protein: CSVVTGLNQPQHF.

This clonotype turned up a few times. This sequence joins TRBV28 and TRBJ1-2, with D uncertain. V lost 5 bases and J lost 5, with 6 bases in between. The CDR3 contains 11 residues. Germline lookup yields CDR1 MDHEN and CDR2 SYDVKM. This chain's CDR3 is CASSLQYGYTF. As DNA, the CDR3 is TGTGCCAGCAGTCTCCAGTATGGCTACACCTTC.

In this sample, this clonotype turned up a few times. The chain employs TRBV5-1 and TRBJ1-2; unclear D gene. V was cut by 1 base and J by 3 bases, with 7 bases left in between. Germline CDR1 SGHRS, CDR2 YFSETQ. The CDR3 consists of 13 residues. Here the CDR3 DNA reads TGCGCCAGCAGCTTGCGATATGACTATGGCTACACCTTC. This gives the protein CASSLRYDYGYTF. The full variable domain, completed using reference TRBV5-1 and TRBJ1-2, is KAGVTQTPRYLIKTRGQQVTLSCSPISGHRSVSWYQQTPGQGLQFLFEYFSETQRNKGNFPGRFSGRQFSNSRSEMNVSTLELGDSALYLCASSLRYDYGYTFGSGTRLTVV.

Details on this clonotype: A read error may explain this, as a much larger clone is one base away. The chain links TRBV4-1 to TRBJ2-7; 9 bases are a match to TRBD2. In germline, CDR1 is MGHRA, CDR2 YSYEKL. This CDR3 is 16 amino acids long. CDR3 sequence: CSNGVDGASGNYEQYF. CDR3 DNA: TGCTCAAATGGTGTCGATGGGGCTAGCGGGAACTACGAGCAGTACTTC.

The chain recombines TRBV7-9 with TRBJ1-2, with D uncertain. Germline V gene lookup returns CDR1 SEHNR and CDR2 FQNEAQ (reference sequence). The CDR3 sequence is 14 residues long. The V end was cut by 5 bases, the J end by 2 bases, with 12 bases between. The CDR3 region is CASSRAALNYGYTF. In DNA form, the CDR3 reads TGTGCCAGCAGCCGCGCCGCGCTAAACTATGGCTACACCTTC. The variable domain in full, completed from reference TRBV7-9 and TRBJ1-2, reads DTGVSQNPRHKITKRGQNVTFRCDPISEHNRLYWYRQTLGQGPEFLTYFQNEAQLEKSRLLSDRFSAERPKGSFSTLEIQRTEQGDSAMYLCASSRAALNYGYTFGSGTRLTVV.

The genes are TRBV10-3 and TRBJ1-3; D gene unclear. CDR3 length: 16 residues. V lost 10 bases and J 2 bases, leaving 21 bases between the germline ends. Germline V gene lookup returns CDR1 ENHRY and CDR2 SYGVKD. CDR3 region: CATFDPTGTTGNTIYF. The DNA for the CDR3 is TGTGCCACCTTCGACCCCACGGGTACTACTGGAAACACCATATATTTT.